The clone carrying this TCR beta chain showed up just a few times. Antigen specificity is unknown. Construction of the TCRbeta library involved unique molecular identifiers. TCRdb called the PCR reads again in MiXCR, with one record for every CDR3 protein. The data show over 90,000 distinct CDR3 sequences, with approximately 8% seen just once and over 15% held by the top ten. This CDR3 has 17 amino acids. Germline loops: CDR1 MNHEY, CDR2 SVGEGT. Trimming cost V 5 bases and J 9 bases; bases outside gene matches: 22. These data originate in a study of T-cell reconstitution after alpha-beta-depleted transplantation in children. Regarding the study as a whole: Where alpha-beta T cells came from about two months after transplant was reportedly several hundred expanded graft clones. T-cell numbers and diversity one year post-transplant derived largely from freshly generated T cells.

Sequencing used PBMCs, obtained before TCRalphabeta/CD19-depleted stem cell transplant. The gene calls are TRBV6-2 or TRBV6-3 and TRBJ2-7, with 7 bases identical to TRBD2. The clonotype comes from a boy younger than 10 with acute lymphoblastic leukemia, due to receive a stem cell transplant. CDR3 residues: CASSILGVQRGGLAQYF. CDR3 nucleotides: TGTGCCAGCAGTATCCTCGGGGTCCAGCGGGGAGGTCTGGCGCAGTACTTC.